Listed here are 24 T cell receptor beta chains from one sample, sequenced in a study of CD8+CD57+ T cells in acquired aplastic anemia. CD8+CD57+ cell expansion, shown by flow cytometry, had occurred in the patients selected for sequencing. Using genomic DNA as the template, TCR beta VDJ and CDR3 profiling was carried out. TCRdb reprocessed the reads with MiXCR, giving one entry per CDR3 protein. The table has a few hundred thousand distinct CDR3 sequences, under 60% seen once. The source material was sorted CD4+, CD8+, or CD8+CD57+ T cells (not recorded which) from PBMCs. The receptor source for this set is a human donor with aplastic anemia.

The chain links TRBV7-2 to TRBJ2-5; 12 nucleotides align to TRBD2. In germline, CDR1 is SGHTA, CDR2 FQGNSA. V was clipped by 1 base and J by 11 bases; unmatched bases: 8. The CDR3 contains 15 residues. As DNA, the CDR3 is TGTGCCAGCAGCTTAGGACTAGCGGGGGCCTTAGTTCAGTACTTC. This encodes CASSLGLAGALVQYF.

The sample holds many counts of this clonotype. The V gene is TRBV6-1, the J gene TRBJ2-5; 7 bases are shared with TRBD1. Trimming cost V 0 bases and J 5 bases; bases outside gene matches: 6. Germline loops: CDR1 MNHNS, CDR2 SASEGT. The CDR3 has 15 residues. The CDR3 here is CASSEAQGVGETQYF. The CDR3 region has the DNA TGTGCCAGCAGTGAAGCGCAGGGGGTTGGGGAGACCCAGTACTTC.

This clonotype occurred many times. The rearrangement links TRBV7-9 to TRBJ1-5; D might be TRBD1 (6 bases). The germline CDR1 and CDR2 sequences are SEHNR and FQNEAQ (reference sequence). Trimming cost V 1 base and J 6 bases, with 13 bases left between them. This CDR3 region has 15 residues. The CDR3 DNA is TGTGCCAGCAGCTTAGGGGGGGCACTGAGTCAGCCCCAGCATTTT. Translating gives CASSLGGALSQPQHF. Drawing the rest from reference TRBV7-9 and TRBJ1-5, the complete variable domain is DTGVSQNPRHKITKRGQNVTFRCDPISEHNRLYWYRQTLGQGPEFLTYFQNEAQLEKSRLLSDRFSAERPKGSFSTLEIQRTEQGDSAMYLCASSLGGALSQPQHFGDGTRLSIL.

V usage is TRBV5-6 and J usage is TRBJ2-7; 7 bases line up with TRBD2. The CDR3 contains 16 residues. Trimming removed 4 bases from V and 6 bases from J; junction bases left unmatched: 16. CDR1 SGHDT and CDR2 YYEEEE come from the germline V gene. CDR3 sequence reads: CASSAPVGGLRSEQYF. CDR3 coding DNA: TGTGCCAGCAGCGCCCCCGTGGGAGGGCTAAGGAGCGAGCAGTACTTC.

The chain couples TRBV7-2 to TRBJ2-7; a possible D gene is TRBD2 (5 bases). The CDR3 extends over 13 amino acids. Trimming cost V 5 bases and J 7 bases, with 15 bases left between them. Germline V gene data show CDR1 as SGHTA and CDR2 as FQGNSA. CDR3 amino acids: CASSPILGVEQYF. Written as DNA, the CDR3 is TGTGCCAGCAGCCCTATACTAGGAGTGGAGCAGTACTTC.

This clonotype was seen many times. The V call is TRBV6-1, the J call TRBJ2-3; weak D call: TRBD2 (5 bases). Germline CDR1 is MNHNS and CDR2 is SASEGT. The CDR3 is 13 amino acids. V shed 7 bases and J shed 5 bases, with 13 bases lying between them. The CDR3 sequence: CASTRARGDTQYF. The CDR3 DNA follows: TGTGCCAGCACGCGGGCGAGAGGAGATACGCAGTATTTT.

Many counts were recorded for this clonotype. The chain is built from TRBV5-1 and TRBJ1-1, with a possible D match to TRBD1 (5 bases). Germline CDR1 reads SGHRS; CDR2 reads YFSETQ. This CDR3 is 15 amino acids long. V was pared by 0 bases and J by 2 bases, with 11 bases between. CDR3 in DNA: TGCGCCAGCAGCTTGGCAGCGCAGGGAAACACTGAAGCTTTCTTT. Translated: CASSLAAQGNTEAFF.

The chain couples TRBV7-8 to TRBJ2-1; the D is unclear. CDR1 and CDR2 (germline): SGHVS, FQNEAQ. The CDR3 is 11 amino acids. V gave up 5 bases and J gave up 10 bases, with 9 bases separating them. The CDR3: CASSLMYEQFF. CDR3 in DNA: TGTGCCAGCAGCCTCATGTACGAGCAGTTCTTC.

The CDR3 protein is CASSPGTSPNPYEQYF. CDR3 bases: TGTGCCAGCAGTCCGGGGACTAGCCCGAATCCCTACGAGCAGTACTTC. V usage is TRBV2 and J usage is TRBJ2-7; 9 positions agree with TRBD2. The J segment lost 2 bases and the V segment lost 5 bases, leaving 10 bases of the junction unmatched. Germline CDR1 SNHLY, CDR2 FYNNEI. The CDR3 runs 16 residues. The variable domain in full, completed from reference TRBV2 and TRBJ2-7, reads EPEVTQTPSHQVTQMGQEVILRCVPISNHLYFYWYRQILGQKVEFLVSFYNNEISEKSEIFDDQFSVERPDGSNFTLKIRSTKLEDSAMYFCASSPGTSPNPYEQYFGPGTRLTVT.

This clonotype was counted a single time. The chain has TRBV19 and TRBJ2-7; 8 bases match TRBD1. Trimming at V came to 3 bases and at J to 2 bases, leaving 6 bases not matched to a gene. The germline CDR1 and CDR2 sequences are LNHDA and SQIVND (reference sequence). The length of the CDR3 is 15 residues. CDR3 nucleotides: TGTGCCAGTAGTATCTCCGGGACAGGACCCTACGAGCAGTACTTC. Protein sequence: CASSISGTGPYEQYF.

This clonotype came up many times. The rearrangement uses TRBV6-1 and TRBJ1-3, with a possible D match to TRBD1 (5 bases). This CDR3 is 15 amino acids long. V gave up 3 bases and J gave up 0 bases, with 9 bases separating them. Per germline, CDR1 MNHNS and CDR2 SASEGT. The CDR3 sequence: CASSDQGLSGNTIYF. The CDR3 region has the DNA TGTGCCAGCAGTGATCAGGGACTCTCTGGAAACACCATATATTTT.

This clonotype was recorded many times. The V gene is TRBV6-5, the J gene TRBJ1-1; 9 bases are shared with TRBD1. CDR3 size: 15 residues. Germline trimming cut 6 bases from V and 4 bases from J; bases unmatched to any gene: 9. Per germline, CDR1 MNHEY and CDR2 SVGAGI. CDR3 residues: CASRGEGTGRTEAFF. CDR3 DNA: TGTGCCAGCAGGGGTGAAGGGACAGGGCGCACTGAAGCTTTCTTT.

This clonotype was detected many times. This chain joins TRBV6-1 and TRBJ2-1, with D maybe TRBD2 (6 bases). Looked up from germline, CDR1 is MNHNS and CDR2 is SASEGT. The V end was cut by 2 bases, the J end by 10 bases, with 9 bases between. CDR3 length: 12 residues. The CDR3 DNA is TGTGCCAGCAGTGAAATGGCGGGGGAGCAGTTCTTC. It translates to CASSEMAGEQFF.

In DNA form, the CDR3 reads TGTGCCAGCAGTGAAATACAAACCGGGGAGCTGTTTTTT. It codes for CASSEIQTGELFF. This sequence joins TRBV2 and TRBJ2-2; D uncertain. The CDR3 is made up of 13 amino acids. Trimming left V 2 bases short and J 5 bases short, with 6 bases between. CDR1 SNHLY and CDR2 FYNNEI come from the germline V gene.

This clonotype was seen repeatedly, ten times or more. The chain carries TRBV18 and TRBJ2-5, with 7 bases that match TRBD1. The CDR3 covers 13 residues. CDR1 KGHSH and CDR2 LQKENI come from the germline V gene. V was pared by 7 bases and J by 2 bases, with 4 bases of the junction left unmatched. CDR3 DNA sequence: TGTGCCAGCTTACAGGGGTTTCAAGAGACCCAGTACTTC. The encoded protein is CASLQGFQETQYF. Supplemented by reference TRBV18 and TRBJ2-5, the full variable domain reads NAGVMQNPRHLVRRRGQEARLRCSPMKGHSHVYWYRQLPEEGLKFMVYLQKENIIDESGMPKERFSAEFPKEGPSILRIQQVVRGDSAAYFCASLQGFQETQYFGPGTRLLVL.

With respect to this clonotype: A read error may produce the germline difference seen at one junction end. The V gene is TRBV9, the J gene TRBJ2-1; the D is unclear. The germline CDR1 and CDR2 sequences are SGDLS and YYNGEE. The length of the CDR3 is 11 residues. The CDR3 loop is CACSANIEQFF. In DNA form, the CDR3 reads TGTGCCTGCAGCGCCAACATTGAGCAGTTCTTC.

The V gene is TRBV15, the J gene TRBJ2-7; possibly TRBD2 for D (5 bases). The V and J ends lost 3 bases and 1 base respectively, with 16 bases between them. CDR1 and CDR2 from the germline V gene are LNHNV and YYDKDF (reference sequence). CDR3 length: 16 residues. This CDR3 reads CATSRRDPYSSYEQYF. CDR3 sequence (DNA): TGTGCCACCAGCAGGAGGGATCCGTACTCTTCCTACGAGCAGTACTTC.

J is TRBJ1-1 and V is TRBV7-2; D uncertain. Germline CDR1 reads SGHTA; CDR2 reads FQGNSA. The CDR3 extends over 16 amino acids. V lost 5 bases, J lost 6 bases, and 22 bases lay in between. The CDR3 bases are TGTGCCAGCAGCCCCCTCCTTGATCGGCCGTGGCCTGAAGCTTTCTTT. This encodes CASSPLLDRPWPEAFF.

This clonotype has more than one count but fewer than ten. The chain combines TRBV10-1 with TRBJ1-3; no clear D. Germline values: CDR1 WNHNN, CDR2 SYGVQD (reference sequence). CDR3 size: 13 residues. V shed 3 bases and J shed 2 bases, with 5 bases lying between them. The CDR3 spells CASSDPPGNTIYF. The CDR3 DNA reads TGCGCCAGCAGTGATCCCCCTGGAAACACCATATATTTT.

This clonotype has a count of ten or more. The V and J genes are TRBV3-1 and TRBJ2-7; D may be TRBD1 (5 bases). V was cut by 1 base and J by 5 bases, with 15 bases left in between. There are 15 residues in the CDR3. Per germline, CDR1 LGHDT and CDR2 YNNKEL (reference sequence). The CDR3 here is CASSQGSQGTHEQYF. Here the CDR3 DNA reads TGTGCCAGCAGCCAAGGTAGCCAGGGTACCCACGAGCAGTACTTC.

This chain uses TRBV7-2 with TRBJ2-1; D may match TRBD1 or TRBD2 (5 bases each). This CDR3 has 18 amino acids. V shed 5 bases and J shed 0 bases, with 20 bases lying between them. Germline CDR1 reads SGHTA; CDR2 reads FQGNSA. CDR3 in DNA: TGTGCCAGCAGCCCCTTTCCGGGACCGATAAACTCCTACAATGAGCAGTTCTTC. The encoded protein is CASSPFPGPINSYNEQFF.

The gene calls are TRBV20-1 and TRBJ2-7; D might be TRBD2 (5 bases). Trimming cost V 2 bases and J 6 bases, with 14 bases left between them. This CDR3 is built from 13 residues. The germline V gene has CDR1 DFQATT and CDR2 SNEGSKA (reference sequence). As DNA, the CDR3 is TGCAGTGCTAGACTAACCGGGGTCTCCGAGCAGTACTTC. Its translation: CSARLTGVSEQYF.

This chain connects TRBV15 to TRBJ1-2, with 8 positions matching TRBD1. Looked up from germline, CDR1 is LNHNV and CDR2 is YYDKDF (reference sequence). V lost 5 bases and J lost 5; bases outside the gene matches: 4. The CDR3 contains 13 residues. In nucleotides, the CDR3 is TGTGCCACCAGCCAGGACAGGGTTTATGGCTACACCTTC. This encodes CATSQDRVYGYTF.

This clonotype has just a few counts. As DNA, the CDR3 is TGCGCCAGCACTGGACTAGCGGGCCTCTCCTACGAGCAGTACTTC. Translated: CASTGLAGLSYEQYF. This chain uses TRBV10-2 with TRBJ2-7; 11 bases match TRBD2. V dropped 7 bases and J dropped 0; count of bases not matched to a gene: 5. The germline gives CDR1 WSHSY, CDR2 SAAADI. This CDR3 is built from 15 residues.